Presented here are 15 T cell receptor beta chains from one specimen sequenced in a study of T cells and copy number aberrations in small-cell lung cancer. Assay: immunoSEQ multiplex PCR; the TCRdb copy retains only in-frame clones and omits some. The sample yields over 2,000 clones, around 80% seen once. The material sequenced was tumor tissue. These receptors were obtained from a man between 60 and 75 years old with small cell lung cancer.

The gene calls are TRBV5-5 and TRBJ2-5; the match to TRBD1 covers 7 bases. This CDR3 spans 15 amino acids. V was clipped by 5 bases and J by 4 bases; unmatched bases: 11. In germline, CDR1 is SGHKS, CDR2 YYEKEE (reference sequence). In nucleotides, the CDR3 is TGTGCCAGCAGACATGACAGGGATGTCGGAGAGACCCAGTACTTC. This gives the protein CASRHDRDVGETQYF.

The genes are TRBV5-1 and TRBJ2-3; tentatively, D is TRBD2 (6 bases). From germline, CDR1 is SGHRS and CDR2 YFSETQ. Trimming left V 4 bases short and J 0 bases short, with 15 bases between. This CDR3 is 16 amino acids long. The CDR3 DNA reads TGCGCCAGCAGCCCCCGGAGGGGAACTAGCACAGATACGCAGTATTTT. This gives the protein CASSPRRGTSTDTQYF.

The rearrangement uses TRBV28 and TRBJ1-5, with D possibly being TRBD1 (5 bases). Trimming cost V 9 bases and J 4 bases, with 10 bases left between them. Germline V gene lookup returns CDR1 MDHEN and CDR2 SYDVKM. The CDR3 has 12 amino acids. In nucleotides, the CDR3 is TGTGCCAGGGGACGGGGTAATCAGCCCCAGCATTTT. Its translation: CARGRGNQPQHF.

The rearrangement uses TRBV6-1 and TRBJ2-6; D not certain. Trimming pared 3 bases from V and 4 bases from J, leaving 7 bases between. Germline CDR1 and CDR2: MNHNS and SASEGT. This CDR3 is built from 14 residues. The CDR3 spells CASSEGSGANVLTF. The CDR3 nucleotides are TGTGCCAGCAGTGAGGGTTCAGGGGCCAACGTCCTGACTTTC.

The chain uses TRBV27 and TRBJ2-2, with TRBD2 as a possible D gene (5 bases). CDR1 is MNHEY and CDR2 is SMNVEV in the germline V gene (reference sequence). The CDR3 has 14 amino acids. V dropped 3 bases and J dropped 10 bases, with 15 bases sitting between them. CDR3 region: CASSFARPDSELFF. The CDR3 DNA is TGTGCCAGCAGTTTCGCTAGGCCGGACTCGGAGCTGTTTTTT.

This clone has just one count. The chain combines TRBV7-2 with TRBJ1-1; a weak D match, TRBD1 (6 bases). Per germline, CDR1 SGHTA and CDR2 FQGNSA. V was shortened by 6 bases and J by 4 bases, with 9 bases between the two germline ends. This CDR3 has 12 residues. CDR3 coding DNA: TGTGCCAGCAGGGTACAGGGCACTGAAGCTTTCTTT. The encoded protein is CASRVQGTEAFF.

The rearrangement uses TRBV11-2 and TRBJ1-1; 8 bases fit TRBD1. Per germline, CDR1 SGHAT and CDR2 FQNNGV. J gave up 1 base and V 3 bases, and 7 bases lay outside the gene matches. The CDR3 contains 16 residues. The CDR3 DNA reads as TGTGCCAGCAGCTTTACTCCAGGGGGCAGGAACACTGAAGCTTTCTTT. It encodes CASSFTPGGRNTEAFF.

The DNA of the CDR3 is TGTGCCAGCAGTTACTCAAGGTCCCTAGCCAAAAACATTCAGTACTTC. As protein: CASSYSRSLAKNIQYF. The V gene is TRBV6-5, the J gene TRBJ2-4; D remains ambiguous. The CDR3 contains 16 residues. V was clipped by 0 bases and J by 0 bases, with 9 bases between them. The germline V gene encodes CDR1 MNHEY and CDR2 SVGAGI.

The chain combines TRBV27 with TRBJ1-5; 9 bases match TRBD1. Looked up from germline, CDR1 is MNHEY and CDR2 is SMNVEV (reference sequence). CDR3 size: 15 residues. Trimming took 2 bases from V and 5 from J; bases not matched to a gene: 4. In DNA, the CDR3 is TGTGCCAGCAGTTTAACTACAGGGGGCCATCAGCCCCAGCATTTT. It yields the protein CASSLTTGGHQPQHF.

The rearrangement links TRBV30 to TRBJ2-1, with 10 bases lining up with TRBD2. The germline CDR1 and CDR2 sequences are GTSNPN and SVGIG (reference sequence). The length of the CDR3 is 13 residues. With 2 bases clipped from V and 6 bases from J, the junction kept 1 base outside the gene matches. In DNA form, the CDR3 reads TGTGCCTGGAGTTGGACTAGCGGCAATGAGCAGTTCTTC. Amino acids: CAWSWTSGNEQFF.

V and J are TRBV4-2 and TRBJ2-3, with a weak D call TRBD2 (6 bases). Trimming removed 1 base from V and 4 bases from J, with 12 bases in between. Germline V gene sequence: CDR1 LGHNA, CDR2 YNFKEQ. The CDR3 loop spans 15 amino acids. In nucleotides, the CDR3 is TGTGCCAGCAGCCAAGGAATGGGGGGATCAGATACGCAGTATTTT. Amino acid sequence: CASSQGMGGSDTQYF.

The rearrangement joins TRBV6-1 to TRBJ2-7; 9 nucleotides match TRBD1. Losses at the gene ends were 6 bases for V and 4 bases for J; bases not matched to a gene: 1. In germline, CDR1 is MNHNS, CDR2 SASEGT. This CDR3 has 12 amino acids. The CDR3 protein is CASRDRGYEQYF. The CDR3 DNA reads TGTGCCAGCAGAGACAGGGGGTACGAGCAGTACTTC.

The chain couples TRBV5-1 to TRBJ2-2; 12 bases agree with TRBD2. The V segment lost 4 bases and the J segment 2 bases; nucleotides outside the gene matches: 6. Per germline, CDR1 SGHRS and CDR2 YFSETQ. The CDR3 is made up of 17 amino acids. The DNA of the CDR3 is TGCGCCAGCAGCGGTACTAGCGGGGGGCCCAACACCGGGGAGCTGTTTTTT. Its translation is CASSGTSGGPNTGELFF.

This clone showed up just a few times. The CDR3 sequence: CASSLSETQYF. CDR3 nucleotides: TGTGCCAGCAGCTTATCTGAGACCCAGTACTTC. V is TRBV7-2 and J is TRBJ2-5, with D unclear. V was shortened by 2 bases and J by 5 bases, with 3 bases between the two germline ends. The CDR3 length is 11 residues. Germline CDR1 reads SGHTA; CDR2 reads FQGNSA.

The chain joins TRBV28 to TRBJ2-5, with 7 bases identical to TRBD2. J lost 4 bases, V lost 3 bases, and 11 bases had no gene match. Germline V gene lookup returns CDR1 MDHEN and CDR2 SYDVKM. This CDR3 is 16 amino acids long. CDR3 sequence reads: CASSLGEGGWGETQYF. CDR3 DNA sequence: TGTGCCAGCAGTTTGGGGGAGGGAGGGTGGGGAGAGACCCAGTACTTC. The full variable domain, its missing parts supplied by reference TRBV28 and TRBJ2-5, is DVKVTQSSRYLVKRTGEKVFLECVQDMDHENMFWYRQDPGLGLRLIYFSYDVKMKEKGDIPEGYSVSREKKERFSLILESASTNQTSMYLCASSLGEGGWGETQYFGPGTRLLVL.